This TCR beta chain was captured by sequencing in a study of T-cell reconstitution after alpha-beta-depleted transplantation in children. The V segment lost 1 base and the J segment 5 bases; nucleotides outside the gene matches: 7. CDR1 and CDR2 from the germline V gene are SQVTM and ANQGSEA. The CDR3 has 16 residues. TCRbeta library construction was performed incorporating unique molecular identifiers. MiXCR was run by TCRdb on the PCR reads, yielding one entry per CDR3 protein. The table lists about 91,000 distinct CDR3 sequences, 7% to 10% of them singletons. Sequenced here: PBMCs from the stem cell graft donor, sampled from the stem cell graft. This TCR came from a human donor who donated a stem cell graft to a child with congenital amegakaryocytic thrombocytopenia. The chain is built from TRBV29-1 and TRBJ2-1, with TRBD2 identical over 11 bases. The CDR3 region is CSVEVLKGLADNEQFF. The CDR3 DNA follows: TGCAGCGTTGAAGTCTTAAAGGGACTAGCGGACAATGAGCAGTTCTTC.